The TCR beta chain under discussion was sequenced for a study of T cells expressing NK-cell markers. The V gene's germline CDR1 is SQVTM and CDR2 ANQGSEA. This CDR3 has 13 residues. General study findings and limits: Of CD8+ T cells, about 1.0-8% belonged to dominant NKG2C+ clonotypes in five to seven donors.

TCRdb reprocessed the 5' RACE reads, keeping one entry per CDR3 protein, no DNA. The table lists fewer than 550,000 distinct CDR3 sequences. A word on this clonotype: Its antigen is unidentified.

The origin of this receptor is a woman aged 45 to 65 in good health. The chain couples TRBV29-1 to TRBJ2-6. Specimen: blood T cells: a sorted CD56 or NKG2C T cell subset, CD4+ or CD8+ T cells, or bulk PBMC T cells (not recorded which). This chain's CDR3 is CSGTLAGANVLTF.